This TCR beta chain emerged from a study of blood T cell repertoires in COVID-19. The wider study: Collection of acute and convalescent COVID-19 samples took place in the United States, Italy and Spain. Sample material is recorded as cDNA or gDNA derived from T cells, B-cell-depleted T cells, or PBMCs.

V dropped 1 base and J dropped 4 bases, with 8 bases sitting between them. The CDR3 loop spans 14 amino acids. Germline loops: CDR1 SEHNR, CDR2 FQNEAQ (reference sequence). Assay used: immunoSEQ multiplex PCR; TCRdb lists only in-frame clones, some missing. Of about 54,000 clones detected, 75% to 85% appear once; the ten largest clones hold around 5.3%. This TCR was recovered from a woman in her sixties with acute or convalescent COVID-19. The sample comprised peripheral blood. The rearrangement joins TRBV7-9 to TRBJ1-5, with D possibly TRBD1 on 5 matching bases. This CDR3 is CASSLGSGNQPQHF. The CDR3 region has the DNA TGTGCCAGCAGCTTAGGTTCAGGGAATCAGCCCCAGCATTTT. Variable domain in full (rest from reference TRBV7-9 and TRBJ1-5): DTGVSQNPRHKITKRGQNVTFRCDPISEHNRLYWYRQTLGQGPEFLTYFQNEAQLEKSRLLSDRFSAERPKGSFSTLEIQRTEQGDSAMYLCASSLGSGNQPQHFGDGTRLSIL.